This TCR beta chain was profiled in a study of type 1 regulatory T cells. Points from the study as a whole: Compared with non-Tr1 cells, Tr1 cells showed a narrower TCR repertoire.

Using its own MiXCR run on the reads, TCRdb lists one record per CDR3 protein. The profile shows 70,000 or so distinct CDR3 sequences, less than 25% of them singletons. Many counts were recorded for this clonotype. Antigen: not known. With 6 bases removed from V and 5 bases from J, the gap between germline ends came to 13 bases. The CDR3 totals 13 residues. Germline V lookup: CDR1 SEHNR, CDR2 FQNEAQ (reference sequence). This TCR derives from a human donor in good health. The material sequenced was cultured type 1 regulatory T (Tr1) cells, either the whole culture or a sorted fraction (not recorded which). The chain uses TRBV7-9 and TRBJ2-5, with D possibly called TRBD1 or TRBD2 (6 bases each). Written as DNA, the CDR3 is TGTGCCAGCAGATCCAGGAGGGGGGAGACCCAGTACTTC. It yields the protein CASRSRRGETQYF.